This T cell receptor beta chain was found in a study of human T cells and chemical hapten exposure. Whole-study findings and limits: The study found that DPC sensitization did not change TCRs above 1 in 1000 frequency.

Trimming removed 4 bases at V and 1 base at J, with 11 bases between. CDR1 and CDR2 from the germline V gene are SQVTM and ANQGSEA. This CDR3 contains 13 residues. This clonotype was seen repeatedly, ten times or more. Its matching antigen is unknown. The library put unique molecular identifiers onto individual cDNA molecules. Original analysis: Samples ranged from roughly 20,000 to 700,000 TCRs, with a median of around 100,000. TCRdb itself ran the RACE reads through MiXCR, one entry per CDR3 protein. Here the V and J calls rest on TCRdb's processing, not on the authors' analysis. The repertoire holds approximately 59,000 distinct CDR3 sequences, with around 6.3% as singletons. The time point was: healthy volunteer bleed at 6 weeks. Blood, whole and unfractionated, served as the source for total RNA extraction.

The rearrangement uses TRBV29-1 and TRBJ2-7; possibly TRBD2 for D (6 bases). The sample comprised whole blood. This TCR came from a female donor in good health. Some clones in this sample may be carry-over from other donors' samples. The CDR3 loop reads CSVVRDLSYEQYF. DNA of the CDR3: TGCAGCGTTGTCCGGGACTTGTCCTACGAGCAGTACTTC.